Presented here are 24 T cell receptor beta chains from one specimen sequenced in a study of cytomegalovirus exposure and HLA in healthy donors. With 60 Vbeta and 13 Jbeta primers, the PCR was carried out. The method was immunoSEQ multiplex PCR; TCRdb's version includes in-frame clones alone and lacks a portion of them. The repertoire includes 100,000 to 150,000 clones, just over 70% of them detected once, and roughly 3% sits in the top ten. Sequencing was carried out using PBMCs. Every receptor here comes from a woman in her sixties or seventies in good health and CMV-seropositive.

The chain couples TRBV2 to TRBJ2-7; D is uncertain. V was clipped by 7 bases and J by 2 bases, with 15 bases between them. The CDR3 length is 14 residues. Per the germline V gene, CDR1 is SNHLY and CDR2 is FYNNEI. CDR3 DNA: TGTGCCAGCACTACAGATCAGGTAACCTACGAGCAGTACTTC. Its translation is CASTTDQVTYEQYF.

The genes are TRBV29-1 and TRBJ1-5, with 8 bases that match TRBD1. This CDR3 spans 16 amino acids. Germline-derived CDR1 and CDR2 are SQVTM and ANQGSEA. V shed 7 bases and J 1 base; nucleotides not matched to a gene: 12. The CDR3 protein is CSASLGQVGSNQPQHF. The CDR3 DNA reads TGCAGCGCCTCCCTGGGACAGGTTGGAAGCAATCAGCCCCAGCATTTT.

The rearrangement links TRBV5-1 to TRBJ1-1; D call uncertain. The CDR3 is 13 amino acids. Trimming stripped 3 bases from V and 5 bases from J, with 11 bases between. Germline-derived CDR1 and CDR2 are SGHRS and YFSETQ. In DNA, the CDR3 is TGCGCCAGCAGCTCCCGACGGGAAACTGAAGCTTTCTTT. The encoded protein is CASSSRRETEAFF. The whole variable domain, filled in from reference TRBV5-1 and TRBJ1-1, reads KAGVTQTPRYLIKTRGQQVTLSCSPISGHRSVSWYQQTPGQGLQFLFEYFSETQRNKGNFPGRFSGRQFSNSRSEMNVSTLELGDSALYLCASSSRRETEAFFGQGTRLTVV.

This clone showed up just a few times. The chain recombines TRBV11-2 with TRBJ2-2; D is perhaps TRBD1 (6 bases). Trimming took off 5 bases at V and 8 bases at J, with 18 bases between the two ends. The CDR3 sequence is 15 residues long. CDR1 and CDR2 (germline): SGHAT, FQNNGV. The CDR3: CASSRGTPGEGELFF. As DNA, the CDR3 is TGTGCCAGCAGCCGTGGGACACCGGGCGAGGGGGAGCTGTTTTTT.

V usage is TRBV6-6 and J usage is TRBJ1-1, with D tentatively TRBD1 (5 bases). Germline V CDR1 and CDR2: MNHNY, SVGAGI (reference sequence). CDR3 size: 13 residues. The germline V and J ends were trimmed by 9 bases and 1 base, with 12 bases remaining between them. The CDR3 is CARNRRGNTEAFF. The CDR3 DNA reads TGTGCCAGAAATAGGAGGGGGAACACTGAAGCTTTCTTT.

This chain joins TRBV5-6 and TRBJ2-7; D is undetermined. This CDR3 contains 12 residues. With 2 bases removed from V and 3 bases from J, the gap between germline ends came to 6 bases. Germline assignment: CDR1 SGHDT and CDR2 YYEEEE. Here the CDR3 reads CASSFQVYEQYF. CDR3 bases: TGTGCCAGCAGCTTCCAGGTCTACGAGCAGTACTTC.

CDR3 region: CASSVTGANQPQHF. CDR3 in DNA: TGTGCCAGCAGTGTAACAGGGGCAAATCAGCCCCAGCATTTT. J is TRBJ1-5 and V is TRBV2; TRBD1 matches at 7 bases. V shed 4 bases and J 4 bases; nucleotides not matched to a gene: 4. Germline loops: CDR1 SNHLY, CDR2 FYNNEI. The CDR3 is made up of 14 amino acids.

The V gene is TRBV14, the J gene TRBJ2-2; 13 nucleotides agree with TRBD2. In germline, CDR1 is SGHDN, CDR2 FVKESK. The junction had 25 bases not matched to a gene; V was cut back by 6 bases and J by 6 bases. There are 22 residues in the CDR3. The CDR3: CASRRRSETGLAGKPTPGELFF. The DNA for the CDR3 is TGTGCCAGCAGGAGACGGTCCGAAACGGGACTAGCGGGGAAGCCAACCCCCGGGGAGCTGTTTTTT.

The CDR3 DNA reads as TGTGCCAGCAGCCCCTCGCTTGTCGGGAACACTGAAGCTTTCTTT. Protein: CASSPSLVGNTEAFF. The rearrangement uses TRBV7-8 and TRBJ1-1; unclear D gene. The V gene lost 5 bases and the J gene lost 1 base, with 14 bases spanning the gap. CDR1 SGHVS and CDR2 FQNEAQ come from the germline V gene. CDR3 size: 15 residues.

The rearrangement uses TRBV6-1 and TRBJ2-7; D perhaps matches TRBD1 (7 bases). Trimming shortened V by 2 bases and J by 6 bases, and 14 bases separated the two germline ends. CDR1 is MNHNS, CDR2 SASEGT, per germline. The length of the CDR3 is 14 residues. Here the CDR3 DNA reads TGTGCCAGCAGTGAACCAGGGGGGTTCTTCGAGCAGTACTTC. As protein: CASSEPGGFFEQYF.

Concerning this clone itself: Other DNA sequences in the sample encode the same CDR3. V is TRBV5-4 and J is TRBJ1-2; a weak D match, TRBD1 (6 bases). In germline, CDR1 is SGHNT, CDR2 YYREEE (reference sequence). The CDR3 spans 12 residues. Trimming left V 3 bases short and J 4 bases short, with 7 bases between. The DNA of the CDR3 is TGTGCCAGCAGCTCGGACAGCTATGGCTACACCTTC. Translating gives CASSSDSYGYTF.

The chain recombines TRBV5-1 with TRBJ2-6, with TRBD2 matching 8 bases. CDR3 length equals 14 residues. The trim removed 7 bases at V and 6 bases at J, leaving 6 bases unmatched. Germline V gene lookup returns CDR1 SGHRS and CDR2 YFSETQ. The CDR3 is CASSRGALANVLTF. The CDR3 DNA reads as TGCGCCAGCTCGCGGGGGGCCCTGGCCAACGTCCTGACTTTC.

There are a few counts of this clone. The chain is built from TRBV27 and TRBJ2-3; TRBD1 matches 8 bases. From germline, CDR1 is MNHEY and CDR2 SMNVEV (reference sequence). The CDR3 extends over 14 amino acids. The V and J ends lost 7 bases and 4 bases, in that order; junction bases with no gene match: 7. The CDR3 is CASTDRVMADTQYF. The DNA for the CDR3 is TGTGCCAGCACGGACAGGGTGATGGCAGATACGCAGTATTTT.

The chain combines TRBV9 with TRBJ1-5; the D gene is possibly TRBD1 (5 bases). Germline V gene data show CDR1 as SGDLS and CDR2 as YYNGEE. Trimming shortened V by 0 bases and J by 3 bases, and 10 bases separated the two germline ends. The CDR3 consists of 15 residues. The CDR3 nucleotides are TGTGCCAGCAGCGTAGAAACAGGTATCAATCAGCCCCAGCATTTT. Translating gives CASSVETGINQPQHF.

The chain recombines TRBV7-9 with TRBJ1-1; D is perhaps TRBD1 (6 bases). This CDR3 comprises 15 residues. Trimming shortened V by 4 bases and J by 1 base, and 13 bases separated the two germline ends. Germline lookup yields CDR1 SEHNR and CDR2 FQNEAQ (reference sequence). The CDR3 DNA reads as TGTGCCAGCAGCTCAGACCGGACAGCGAACACTGAAGCTTTCTTT. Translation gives CASSSDRTANTEAFF.

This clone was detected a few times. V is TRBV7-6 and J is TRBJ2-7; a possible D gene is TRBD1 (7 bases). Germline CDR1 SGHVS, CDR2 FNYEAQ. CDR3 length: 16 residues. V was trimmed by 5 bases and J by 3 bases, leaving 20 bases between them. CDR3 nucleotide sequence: TGTGCCAGCAGCACCTTCAGGGGGGTGGGTCACTACGAGCAGTACTTC. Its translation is CASSTFRGVGHYEQYF.

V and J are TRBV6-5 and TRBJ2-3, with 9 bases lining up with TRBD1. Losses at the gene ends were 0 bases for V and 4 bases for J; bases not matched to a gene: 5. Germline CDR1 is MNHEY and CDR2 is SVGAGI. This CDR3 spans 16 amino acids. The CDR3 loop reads CASSYSGQGLSDTQYF. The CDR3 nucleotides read TGTGCCAGCAGTTACTCGGGACAGGGTTTGTCAGATACGCAGTATTTT.

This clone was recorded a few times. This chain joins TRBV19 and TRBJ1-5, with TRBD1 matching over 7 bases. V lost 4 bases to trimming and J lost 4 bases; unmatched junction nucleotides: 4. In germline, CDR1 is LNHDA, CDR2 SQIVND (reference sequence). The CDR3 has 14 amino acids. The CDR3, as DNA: TGTGCCAGTAGTACGGGACAGCTAAATCAGCCCCAGCATTTT. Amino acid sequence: CASSTGQLNQPQHF.

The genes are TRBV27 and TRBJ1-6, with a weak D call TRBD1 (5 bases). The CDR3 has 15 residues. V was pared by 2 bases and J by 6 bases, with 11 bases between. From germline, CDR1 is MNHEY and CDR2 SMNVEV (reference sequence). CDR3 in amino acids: CASSLLTGRNSPLHF. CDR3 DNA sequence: TGTGCCAGCAGTTTACTCACAGGCCGTAATTCACCCCTCCACTTT.

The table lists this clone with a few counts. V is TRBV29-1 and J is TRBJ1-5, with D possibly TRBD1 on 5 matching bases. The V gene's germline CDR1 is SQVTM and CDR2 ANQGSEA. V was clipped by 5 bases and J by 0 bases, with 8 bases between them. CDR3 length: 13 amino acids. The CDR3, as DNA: TGCAGCGTTCTTGACAGTAGCAATCAGCCCCAGCATTTT. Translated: CSVLDSSNQPQHF. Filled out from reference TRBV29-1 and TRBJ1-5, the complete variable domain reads SAVISQKPSRDICQRGTSLTIQCQVDSQVTMMFWYRQQPGQSLTLIATANQGSEATYESGFVIDKFPISRPNLTFSTLTVSNMSPEDSSIYLCSVLDSSNQPQHFGDGTRLSIL.

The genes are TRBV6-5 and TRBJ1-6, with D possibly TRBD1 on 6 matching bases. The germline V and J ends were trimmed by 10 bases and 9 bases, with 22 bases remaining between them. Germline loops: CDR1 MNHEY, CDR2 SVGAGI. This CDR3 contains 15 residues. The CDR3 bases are TGTGCCATCTCCCGCGGGGGGGGCGAGGGTTCACCCCTCCACTTT. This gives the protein CAISRGGGEGSPLHF.

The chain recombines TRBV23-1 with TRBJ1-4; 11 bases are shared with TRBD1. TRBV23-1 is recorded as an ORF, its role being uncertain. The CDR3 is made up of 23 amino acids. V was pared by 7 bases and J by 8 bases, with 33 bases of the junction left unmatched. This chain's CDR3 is CASNRLGRDRGYEGYFREEKLFF. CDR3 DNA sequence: TGCGCCAGCAACCGATTAGGTCGGGACAGGGGGTACGAGGGGTATTTCCGAGAAGAAAAACTGTTTTTT.

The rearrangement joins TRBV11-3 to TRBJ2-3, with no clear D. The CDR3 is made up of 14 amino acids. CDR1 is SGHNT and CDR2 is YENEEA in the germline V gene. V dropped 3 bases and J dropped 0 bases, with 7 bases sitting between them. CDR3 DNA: TGTGCCAGCAGCTTGACATCTAGCACAGATACGCAGTATTTT. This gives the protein CASSLTSSTDTQYF.

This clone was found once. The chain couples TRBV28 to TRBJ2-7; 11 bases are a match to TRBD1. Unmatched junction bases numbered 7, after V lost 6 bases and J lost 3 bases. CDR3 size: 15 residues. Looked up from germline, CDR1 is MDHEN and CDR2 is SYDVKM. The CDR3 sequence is CASRSPGTGGYEQYF. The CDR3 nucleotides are TGTGCCAGCAGATCCCCCGGGACAGGGGGCTACGAGCAGTACTTC. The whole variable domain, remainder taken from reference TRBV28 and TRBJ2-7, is DVKVTQSSRYLVKRTGEKVFLECVQDMDHENMFWYRQDPGLGLRLIYFSYDVKMKEKGDIPEGYSVSREKKERFSLILESASTNQTSMYLCASRSPGTGGYEQYFGPGTRLTVT.